One and the same sample provided the 27 T cell receptor beta chains below, sequenced in a study of blood T cell repertoires in COVID-19. TCRdb keeps only in-frame clones here, not all; method: immunoSEQ multiplex PCR. Of about 98,000 clones listed, about 81% are singletons. Input material: peripheral blood. Receptors originate from a man in his 70s with acute or convalescent COVID-19.

The rearrangement uses TRBV12-5 and TRBJ1-1; D unclear. The germline CDR1 and CDR2 sequences are LGHNT and FRNRAP. V lost 6 bases to trimming and J lost 0 bases, with 8 bases between them. The CDR3 consists of 13 residues. In nucleotides, the CDR3 is TGTGCTAGTGGACGGGAGTTGAACACTGAAGCTTTCTTT. Residues: CASGRELNTEAFF.

The gene calls are TRBV7-9 and TRBJ2-1; D not certain. From germline, CDR1 is SEHNR and CDR2 FQNEAQ (reference sequence). V was shortened by 9 bases and J by 0 bases, with 9 bases between the two germline ends. The CDR3 is made up of 13 amino acids. CDR3 residues: CASEATSYNEQFF. In nucleotides, the CDR3 is TGTGCCAGTGAGGCGACCTCCTACAATGAGCAGTTCTTC.

The rearrangement links TRBV27 to TRBJ1-4, with D perhaps TRBD1 (5 bases). Looked up from germline, CDR1 is MNHEY and CDR2 is SMNVEV (reference sequence). Trimming took 2 bases from V and 4 from J, leaving 11 bases between them. This CDR3 contains 15 residues. This CDR3 reads CASSLRGTINEKLFF. CDR3 nucleotide sequence: TGTGCCAGCAGTTTACGGGGGACCATTAATGAAAAACTGTTTTTT.

The rearrangement uses TRBV30 and TRBJ1-5, with a possible D match to TRBD1 (6 bases). The CDR3 spans 16 residues. Trimming left V 0 bases short and J 4 bases short, with 16 bases between. Germline values: CDR1 GTSNPN, CDR2 SVGIG (reference sequence). The CDR3 coding sequence is TGTGCCTGGAGTGTCATAGGTAGGGGGTCAAATCAGCCCCAGCATTTT. It encodes CAWSVIGRGSNQPQHF. Using reference TRBV30 and TRBJ1-5 for the parts outside the CDR3, the full variable domain is SQTIHQWPATLVQPVGSPLSLECTVEGTSNPNLYWYRQAAGRGLQLLFYSVGIGQISSEVPQNLSASRPQDRQFILSSKKLLLSDSGFYLCAWSVIGRGSNQPQHFGDGTRLSIL.

A few counts support this clone. DNA of the CDR3: TGTGCCAGTAGTATCGACAGGGGTACGATTCAGCCCCAGCATTTT. Encoded protein: CASSIDRGTIQPQHF. The chain links TRBV19 to TRBJ1-5; 8 nucleotides match TRBD1. Germline-derived CDR1 and CDR2 are LNHDA and SQIVND (reference sequence). The J segment lost 6 bases and the V segment lost 3 bases, leaving 7 bases of the junction unmatched. The CDR3 covers 15 residues.

The CDR3 region has the DNA TGCGCCAGCAGCCGACAGGGCGACCAAGAGACCCAGTACTTC. Translated: CASSRQGDQETQYF. The chain employs TRBV5-1 and TRBJ2-5, with 7 nucleotides matching TRBD1. Trimming at V came to 4 bases and at J to 0 bases, leaving 3 bases not matched to a gene. The CDR3 spans 14 residues. Germline values: CDR1 SGHRS, CDR2 YFSETQ.

This clone was counted only a few times. The CDR3 bases are TGTGCCAGCGCCGCTTACAGGGATAGCAATCAGCCCCAGCATTTT. Translated: CASAAYRDSNQPQHF. The chain carries TRBV28 and TRBJ1-5; D perhaps matches TRBD1 (6 bases). The CDR3 extends over 15 amino acids. V was clipped by 8 bases and J by 0 bases, with 14 bases between them. From germline, CDR1 is MDHEN and CDR2 SYDVKM.

This chain joins TRBV14 and TRBJ1-1; D is ambiguous. Looked up from germline, CDR1 is SGHDN and CDR2 is FVKESK. The V end lost 2 bases, the J end lost 6 bases, and 10 bases lay between the germline ends. The CDR3 loop spans 13 amino acids. The CDR3 region has the DNA TGTGCCAGCAGCCAATTCCAGGCCTCTGAAGCTTTCTTT. This translates into CASSQFQASEAFF. The complete variable domain, with remaining parts taken from reference TRBV14 and TRBJ1-1, reads EAGVTQFPSHSVIEKGQTVTLRCDPISGHDNLYWYRRVMGKEIKFLLHFVKESKQDESGMPNNRFLAERTGGTYSTLKVQPAELEDSGVYFCASSQFQASEAFFGQGTRLTVV.

The chain combines TRBV11-3 with TRBJ1-2; the D gene is possibly TRBD1 (6 bases). The CDR3 runs 16 residues. V was pared by 0 bases and J by 1 base, with 12 bases between. Germline-derived CDR1 and CDR2 are SGHNT and YENEEA. The CDR3 sequence: CASSLDRRTDNYGYTF. In DNA, the CDR3 is TGTGCCAGCAGCTTAGATAGACGGACAGATAACTATGGCTACACCTTC.

The chain carries TRBV7-9 and TRBJ2-3; 10 bases fit TRBD2. This CDR3 spans 15 amino acids. Germline CDR1 reads SEHNR; CDR2 reads FQNEAQ (reference sequence). Trimming removed 6 bases from V and 3 bases from J; junction bases left unmatched: 6. CDR3 region: CASRAGSGRTDTQYF. CDR3 in DNA: TGTGCCAGCAGGGCGGGTAGCGGGAGGACAGATACGCAGTATTTT.

For the CDR3, the DNA is TGTGCCAGCAGCTTTTACATAACCTACGAGCAGTACTTC. This translates into CASSFYITYEQYF. The gene calls are TRBV5-6 and TRBJ2-7; no firm D call. This CDR3 has 13 amino acids. Deletions cut 2 bases from V and 2 bases from J, with 8 bases between. The germline CDR1 and CDR2 sequences are SGHDT and YYEEEE. The full variable domain, with the rest looked up from reference TRBV5-6 and TRBJ2-7, is DAGVTQSPTHLIKTRGQQVTLRCSPKSGHDTVSWYQQALGQGPQFIFQYYEEEERQRGNFPDRFSGHQFPNYSSELNVNALLLGDSALYLCASSFYITYEQYFGPGTRLTVT.

This clone came up once. The chain links TRBV6-6 to TRBJ1-5; D is ambiguous. Trimming removed 8 bases from V and 1 base from J, with 9 bases in between. Germline CDR1 is MNHNY and CDR2 is SVGAGI (reference sequence). The CDR3 loop spans 13 amino acids. The CDR3 reads CASRGISNQPQHF. Here the CDR3 DNA reads TGTGCCAGCCGCGGGATCAGCAATCAGCCCCAGCATTTT.

This chain links TRBV9 with TRBJ2-5, with 7 bases that match TRBD2. The length of the CDR3 is 15 residues. In germline, CDR1 is SGDLS, CDR2 YYNGEE. J was trimmed by 5 bases and V by 0 bases; bases with no gene match: 7. The CDR3: CASSVVASGGETQYF. The CDR3 bases are TGTGCCAGCAGCGTAGTGGCTTCCGGGGGGGAGACCCAGTACTTC.

This rearrangement joins TRBV18 to TRBJ2-1; 7 bases agree with TRBD1. The J segment lost 3 bases and the V segment lost 3 bases, leaving 8 bases of the junction unmatched. Germline loops: CDR1 KGHSH, CDR2 LQKENI. The length of the CDR3 is 16 residues. DNA for the CDR3: TGTGCCAGCTCACCGGCCGGGACAGCTCTCTACAATGAGCAGTTCTTC. Translation gives CASSPAGTALYNEQFF.

This clone appeared once. J is TRBJ2-7 and V is TRBV6-6, with a possible D match to TRBD2 (7 bases). Trimming removed 8 bases at V and 5 bases at J, with 16 bases between. CDR3 length: 13 residues. In germline, CDR1 is MNHNY, CDR2 SVGAGI (reference sequence). As DNA, the CDR3 is TGTGCCAGCTCCGAGGGGGAGGGGGACGAGCAGTACTTC. This translates into CASSEGEGDEQYF.

A word on this clone: A junction end diverges from the germline sequence, so it may reflect a read error. The chain links TRBV7-2 to TRBJ2-1; 8 bases line up with TRBD2. The germline V gene encodes CDR1 SGHTA and CDR2 FQGNSA. The CDR3 sequence is 15 residues long. The CDR3, as DNA: TGTGCCAGCAGCGCCGGACTAGCCTCCCACAATGAGCAGTTCTTC. Amino acid sequence: CASSAGLASHNEQFF.

V is TRBV7-9 and J is TRBJ2-7; 8 nucleotides agree with TRBD1. Looked up from germline, CDR1 is SEHNR and CDR2 is FQNEAQ (reference sequence). V was clipped by 2 bases and J by 3 bases; unmatched bases: 3. The CDR3 runs 14 residues. CDR3 loop: CASSLQGQGYEQYF. As DNA, the CDR3 is TGTGCCAGCAGCTTACAAGGACAGGGCTACGAGCAGTACTTC.

The chain joins TRBV9 to TRBJ2-5; D uncertain. The V end lost 0 bases, the J end lost 4 bases, and 7 bases lay between the germline ends. This CDR3 comprises 13 residues. The germline V gene encodes CDR1 SGDLS and CDR2 YYNGEE. DNA of the CDR3: TGTGCCAGCAGCGTAGATTTAGTAGAGACCCAGTACTTC. As protein: CASSVDLVETQYF. Combining the CDR3 with reference TRBV9 and TRBJ2-5 gives the whole variable domain DSGVTQTPKHLITATGQRVTLRCSPRSGDLSVYWYQQSLDQGLQFLIQYYNGEERAKGNILERFSAQQFPDLHSELNLSSLELGDSALYFCASSVDLVETQYFGPGTRLLVL.

The rearrangement links TRBV19 to TRBJ2-1; maybe TRBD2 (6 bases). Germline CDR1 LNHDA, CDR2 SQIVND (reference sequence). Trimming removed 3 bases at V and 1 base at J, with 13 bases between. The CDR3 is 16 residues long. The CDR3 DNA is TGTGCCAGTAGTATTTGGGGCGGGAATTCCTACAATGAGCAGTTCTTC. Translating gives CASSIWGGNSYNEQFF. The whole variable domain, remainder taken from reference TRBV19 and TRBJ2-1, is DGGITQSPKYLFRKEGQNVTLSCEQNLNHDAMYWYRQDPGQGLRLIYYSQIVNDFQKGDIAEGYSVSREKKESFPLTVTSAQKNPTAFYLCASSIWGGNSYNEQFFGPGTRLTVL.

In this sample, this clone turned up a few times. The chain links TRBV9 to TRBJ2-7, with TRBD1 matching over 9 bases. Germline CDR1 is SGDLS and CDR2 is YYNGEE. Trimming cost V 4 bases and J 2 bases; bases outside gene matches: 4. The CDR3 has 14 amino acids. The CDR3 spells CASSRDRETYEQYF. The CDR3 nucleotides are TGTGCCAGCAGCCGGGACAGGGAAACCTACGAGCAGTACTTC.

This clone was detected only a few times. The chain recombines TRBV11-2 with TRBJ2-5; D might be TRBD2 (5 bases). Germline V gene lookup returns CDR1 SGHAT and CDR2 FQNNGV. V was trimmed by 4 bases and J by 2 bases, leaving 14 bases between them. The CDR3 has 15 amino acids. As DNA, the CDR3 is TGTGCCAGCAGCTATCCCCTCGGGGAACAAGAGACCCAGTACTTC. Its protein is CASSYPLGEQETQYF.

The V gene is TRBV5-1, the J gene TRBJ1-6; TRBD1 matches at 11 bases. CDR1 is SGHRS, CDR2 YFSETQ, per germline. The CDR3 is made up of 15 amino acids. V gave up 4 bases and J gave up 8 bases; unmatched junction bases: 5. The CDR3 DNA reads TGCGCCAGCAGCGAGTCGGACAGGGGGCATTCACCCCTCCACTTT. Its protein product is CASSESDRGHSPLHF.

The chain recombines TRBV5-1 with TRBJ2-7; 13 bases map to TRBD2. CDR1 is SGHRS, CDR2 YFSETQ, per germline. CDR3 size: 14 residues. The V segment lost 4 bases and the J segment 6 bases; nucleotides outside the gene matches: 4. As DNA, the CDR3 is TGCGCCAGCAGCCCCGGGACTAGCGGGGTCGAGCAGTACTTC. Its protein is CASSPGTSGVEQYF.

This clone came up a few times. The chain carries TRBV6-5 and TRBJ1-2; D might be TRBD1 (5 bases). This CDR3 comprises 15 residues. Germline V CDR1 and CDR2: MNHEY, SVGAGI. Trimming removed 6 bases at V and 6 bases at J, with 20 bases between. For the CDR3, the DNA is TGTGCCAGCAGCCTCGGGAGGGGCCAAGCCGATGGCTACACCTTC. This encodes CASSLGRGQADGYTF.

The rearrangement joins TRBV2 to TRBJ2-7; 7 bases fit TRBD2. This CDR3 contains 14 residues. V shed 4 bases and J 2 bases; nucleotides not matched to a gene: 5. Germline V gene data show CDR1 as SNHLY and CDR2 as FYNNEI. The DNA of the CDR3 is TGTGCCAGCAGTGCGGGAGCGGGAACCTACGAGCAGTACTTC. It yields the protein CASSAGAGTYEQYF.

This clone was counted between two and nine times. The chain employs TRBV28 and TRBJ1-3; 9 bases map to TRBD1. V was clipped by 3 bases and J by 0 bases; unmatched bases: 3. The germline V gene has CDR1 MDHEN and CDR2 SYDVKM. CDR3 length: 16 residues. The CDR3 DNA follows: TGTGCCAGCAGTTTGGGGACAGGGAGCTCTGGAAACACCATATATTTT. It specifies CASSLGTGSSGNTIYF.

V usage is TRBV6-4 and J usage is TRBJ2-3; tentative D call: TRBD2 (7 bases). V gave up 2 bases and J gave up 1 base, with 13 bases separating them. The V gene's germline CDR1 is MRHNA and CDR2 SNTAGT. The CDR3 has 16 amino acids. This CDR3 reads CASSDVGGAGTDTQYF. The CDR3 region has the DNA TGTGCCAGCAGTGACGTTGGGGGGGCAGGCACAGATACGCAGTATTTT.